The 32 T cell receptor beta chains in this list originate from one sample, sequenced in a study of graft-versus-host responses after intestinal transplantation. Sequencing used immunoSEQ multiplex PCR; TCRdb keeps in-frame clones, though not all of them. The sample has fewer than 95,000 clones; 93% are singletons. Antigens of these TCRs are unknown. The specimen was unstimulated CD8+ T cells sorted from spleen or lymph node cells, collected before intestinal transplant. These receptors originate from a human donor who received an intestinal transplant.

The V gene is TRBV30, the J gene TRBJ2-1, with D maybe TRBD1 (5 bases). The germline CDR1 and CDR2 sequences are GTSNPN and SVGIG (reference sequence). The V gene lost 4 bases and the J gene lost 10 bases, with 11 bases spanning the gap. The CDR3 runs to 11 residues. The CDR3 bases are TGTGCCTGGACACTGAGACAGGAGCAGTTCTTC. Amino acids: CAWTLRQEQFF.

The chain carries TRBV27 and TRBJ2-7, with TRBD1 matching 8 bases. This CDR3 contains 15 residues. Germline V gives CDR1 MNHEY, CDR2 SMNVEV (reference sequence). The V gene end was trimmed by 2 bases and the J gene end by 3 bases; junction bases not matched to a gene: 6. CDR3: CASSLRQDRVYEQYF. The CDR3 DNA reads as TGTGCCAGCAGTTTAAGGCAGGACAGGGTCTACGAGCAGTACTTC.

CDR3 protein: CSATYDRGQDTEAFF. In nucleotides, the CDR3 is TGCAGCGCAACCTATGACAGGGGGCAGGACACTGAAGCTTTCTTT. The chain joins TRBV29-1 to TRBJ1-1, with 10 bases fitting TRBD1. V lost 7 bases, J lost 3 bases, and 11 bases stayed unmatched. This CDR3 contains 15 residues. CDR1 is SQVTM and CDR2 is ANQGSEA in the germline V gene.

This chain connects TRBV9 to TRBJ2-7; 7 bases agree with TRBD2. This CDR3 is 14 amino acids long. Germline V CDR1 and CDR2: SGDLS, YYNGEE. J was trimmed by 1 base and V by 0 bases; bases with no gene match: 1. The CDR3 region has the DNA TGTGCCAGCAGCGTAGGCGGGAGTTCCTACGAGCAGTACTTC. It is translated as CASSVGGSSYEQYF. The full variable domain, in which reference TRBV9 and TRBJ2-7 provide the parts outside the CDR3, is DSGVTQTPKHLITATGQRVTLRCSPRSGDLSVYWYQQSLDQGLQFLIQYYNGEERAKGNILERFSAQQFPDLHSELNLSSLELGDSALYFCASSVGGSSYEQYFGPGTRLTVT.

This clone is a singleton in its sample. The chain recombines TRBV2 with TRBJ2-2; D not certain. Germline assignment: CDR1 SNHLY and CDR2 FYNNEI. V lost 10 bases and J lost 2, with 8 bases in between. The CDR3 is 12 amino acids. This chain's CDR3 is CATPLNTGELFF. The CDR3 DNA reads TGTGCCACCCCTTTAAACACCGGGGAGCTGTTTTTT.

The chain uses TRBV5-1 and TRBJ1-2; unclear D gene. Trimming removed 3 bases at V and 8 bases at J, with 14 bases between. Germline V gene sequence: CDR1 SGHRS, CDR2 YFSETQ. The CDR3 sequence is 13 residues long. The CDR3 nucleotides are TGCGCCAGCAGCTCAAGGAGGGTAGACGGCTACACCTTC. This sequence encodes CASSSRRVDGYTF. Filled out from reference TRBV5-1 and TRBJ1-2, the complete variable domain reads KAGVTQTPRYLIKTRGQQVTLSCSPISGHRSVSWYQQTPGQGLQFLFEYFSETQRNKGNFPGRFSGRQFSNSRSEMNVSTLELGDSALYLCASSSRRVDGYTFGSGTRLTVV.

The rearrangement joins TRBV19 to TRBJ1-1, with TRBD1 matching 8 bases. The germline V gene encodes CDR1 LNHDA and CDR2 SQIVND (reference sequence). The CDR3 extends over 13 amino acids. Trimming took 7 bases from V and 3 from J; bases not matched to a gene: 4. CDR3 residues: CASMAGGYTEAFF. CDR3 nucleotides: TGTGCCAGTATGGCAGGGGGCTACACTGAAGCTTTCTTT.

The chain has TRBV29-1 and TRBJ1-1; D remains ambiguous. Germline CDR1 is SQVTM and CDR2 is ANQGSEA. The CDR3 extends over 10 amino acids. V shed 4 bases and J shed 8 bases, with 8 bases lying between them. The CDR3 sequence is CSVAGAEAFF. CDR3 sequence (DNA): TGCAGCGTTGCCGGTGCGGAAGCTTTCTTT.

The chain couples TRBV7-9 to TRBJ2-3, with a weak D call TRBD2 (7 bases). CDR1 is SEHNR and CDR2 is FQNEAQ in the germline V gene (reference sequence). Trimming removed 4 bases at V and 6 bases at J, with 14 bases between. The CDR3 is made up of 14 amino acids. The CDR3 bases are TGTGCCAGCAGCTCCTACGAGGGGGGGGATACGCAGTATTTT. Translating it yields CASSSYEGGDTQYF.

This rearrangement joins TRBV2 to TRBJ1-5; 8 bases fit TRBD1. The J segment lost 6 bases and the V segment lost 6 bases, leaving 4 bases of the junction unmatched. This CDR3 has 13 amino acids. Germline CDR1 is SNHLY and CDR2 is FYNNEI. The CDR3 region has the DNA TGTGCCAGCAGCAGGACAGGGCGTCAGCCCCAGCATTTT. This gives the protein CASSRTGRQPQHF.

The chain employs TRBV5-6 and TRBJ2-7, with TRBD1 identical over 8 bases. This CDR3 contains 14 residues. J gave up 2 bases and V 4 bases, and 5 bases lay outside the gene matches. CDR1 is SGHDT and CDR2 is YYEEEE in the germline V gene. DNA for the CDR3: TGTGCCAGCAGCCGGGGACAGGACACCTACGAGCAGTACTTC. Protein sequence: CASSRGQDTYEQYF.

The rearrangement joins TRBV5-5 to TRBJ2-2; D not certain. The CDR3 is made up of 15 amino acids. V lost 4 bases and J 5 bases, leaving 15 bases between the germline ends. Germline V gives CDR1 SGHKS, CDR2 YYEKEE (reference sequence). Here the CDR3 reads CASSNSIMRTGELFF. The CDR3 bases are TGTGCCAGCAGCAACTCTATTATGCGGACCGGGGAGCTGTTTTTT.

The CDR3 sequence is CASSLAEGSKHTDTQYF. In nucleotides, the CDR3 is TGTGCCAGCAGCTTAGCGGAGGGCTCAAAGCACACAGATACGCAGTATTTT. The chain combines TRBV11-3 with TRBJ2-3, with D possibly matching TRBD2 (6 bases). The CDR3 totals 17 residues. V shed 1 base and J shed 2 bases, with 16 bases lying between them. Germline values: CDR1 SGHNT, CDR2 YENEEA.

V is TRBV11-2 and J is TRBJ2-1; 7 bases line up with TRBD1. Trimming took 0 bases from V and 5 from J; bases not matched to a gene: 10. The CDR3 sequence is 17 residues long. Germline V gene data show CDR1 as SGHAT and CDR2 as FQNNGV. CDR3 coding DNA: TGTGCCAGCAGCTTAGATGAAACAGGGGAAAAGGACAATGAGCAGTTCTTC. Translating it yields CASSLDETGEKDNEQFF.

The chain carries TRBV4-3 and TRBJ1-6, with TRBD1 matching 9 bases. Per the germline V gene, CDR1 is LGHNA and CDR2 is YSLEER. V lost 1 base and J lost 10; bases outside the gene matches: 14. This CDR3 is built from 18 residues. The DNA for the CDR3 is TGCGCCAGCAGCCAAGGGGGTCGGGGACAGGGAATAGAGTCACCCCTCCACTTT. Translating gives CASSQGGRGQGIESPLHF.

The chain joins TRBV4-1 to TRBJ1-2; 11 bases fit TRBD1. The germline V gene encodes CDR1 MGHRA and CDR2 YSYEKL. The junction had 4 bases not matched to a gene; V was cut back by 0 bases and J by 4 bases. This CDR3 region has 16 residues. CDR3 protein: CASSQDGDRGTYGYTF. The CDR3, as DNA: TGCGCCAGCAGCCAAGATGGGGACAGGGGGACCTATGGCTACACCTTC.

The CDR3 DNA sequence: TGTGCCAGCAGGCCACCTAGCGGGGCATACACCGGGGAGCTGTTTTTT. This gives the protein CASRPPSGAYTGELFF. This rearrangement joins TRBV28 to TRBJ2-2; 9 nucleotides agree with TRBD2. The V and J ends lost 6 bases and 3 bases, in that order; junction bases with no gene match: 8. CDR3 length: 16 residues. The germline gives CDR1 MDHEN, CDR2 SYDVKM. The full variable domain, with the rest looked up from reference TRBV28 and TRBJ2-2, is DVKVTQSSRYLVKRTGEKVFLECVQDMDHENMFWYRQDPGLGLRLIYFSYDVKMKEKGDIPEGYSVSREKKERFSLILESASTNQTSMYLCASRPPSGAYTGELFFGEGSRLTVL.

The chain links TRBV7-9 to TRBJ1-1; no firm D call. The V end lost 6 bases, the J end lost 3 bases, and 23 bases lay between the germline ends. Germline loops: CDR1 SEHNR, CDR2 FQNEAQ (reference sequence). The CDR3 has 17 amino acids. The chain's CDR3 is CASRHLSPSKRDTEAFF. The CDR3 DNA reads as TGTGCCAGCAGACACCTCTCACCCTCTAAGCGGGACACTGAAGCTTTCTTT.

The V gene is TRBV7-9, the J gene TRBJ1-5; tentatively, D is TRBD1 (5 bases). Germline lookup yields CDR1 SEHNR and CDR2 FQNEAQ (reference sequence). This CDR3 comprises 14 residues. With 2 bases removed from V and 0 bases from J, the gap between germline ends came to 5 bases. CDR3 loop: CASSLQGSNQPQHF. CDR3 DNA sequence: TGTGCCAGCAGCTTACAGGGTAGCAATCAGCCCCAGCATTTT.

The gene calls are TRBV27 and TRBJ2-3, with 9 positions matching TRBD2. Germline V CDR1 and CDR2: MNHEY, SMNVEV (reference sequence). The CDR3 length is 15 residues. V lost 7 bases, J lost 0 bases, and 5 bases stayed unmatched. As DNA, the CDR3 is TGTGCCAGCACCCGTAGCGGGGGAAGCACAGATACGCAGTATTTT. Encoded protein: CASTRSGGSTDTQYF.

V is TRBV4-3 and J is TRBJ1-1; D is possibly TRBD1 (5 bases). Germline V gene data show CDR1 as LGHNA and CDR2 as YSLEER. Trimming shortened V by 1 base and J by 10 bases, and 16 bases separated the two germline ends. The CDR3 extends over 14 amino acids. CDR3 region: CASSQVRAENGAFF. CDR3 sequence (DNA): TGCGCCAGCAGCCAAGTCAGGGCAGAAAACGGAGCTTTCTTT.

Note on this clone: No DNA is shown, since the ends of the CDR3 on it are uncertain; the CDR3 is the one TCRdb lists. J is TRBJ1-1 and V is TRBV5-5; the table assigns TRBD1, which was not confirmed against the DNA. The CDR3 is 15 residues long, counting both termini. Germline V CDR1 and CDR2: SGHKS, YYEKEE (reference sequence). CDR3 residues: CASSFGWAGGTEPLF.

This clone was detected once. The CDR3 DNA is TGCAGCGTTGAATATGGGGGGTCTACCTACAATGAGCAGTTCTTC. This gives the protein CSVEYGGSTYNEQFF. This chain uses TRBV29-1 with TRBJ2-1, with D maybe TRBD2 (6 bases). The CDR3 totals 15 residues. Germline V gene data show CDR1 as SQVTM and CDR2 as ANQGSEA. V lost 2 bases to trimming and J lost 2 bases, with 13 bases between them.

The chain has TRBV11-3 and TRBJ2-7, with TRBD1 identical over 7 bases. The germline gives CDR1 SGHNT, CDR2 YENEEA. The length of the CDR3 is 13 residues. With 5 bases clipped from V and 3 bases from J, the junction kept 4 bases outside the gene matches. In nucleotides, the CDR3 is TGTGCCAGCAGCCTAACAGGGGACTACGAGCAGTACTTC. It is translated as CASSLTGDYEQYF.

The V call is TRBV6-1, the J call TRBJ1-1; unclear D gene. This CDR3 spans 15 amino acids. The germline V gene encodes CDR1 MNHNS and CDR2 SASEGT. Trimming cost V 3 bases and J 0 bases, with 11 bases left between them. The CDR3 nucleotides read TGTGCCAGCAGTGAGACACAATACATGAACACTGAAGCTTTCTTT. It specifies CASSETQYMNTEAFF.

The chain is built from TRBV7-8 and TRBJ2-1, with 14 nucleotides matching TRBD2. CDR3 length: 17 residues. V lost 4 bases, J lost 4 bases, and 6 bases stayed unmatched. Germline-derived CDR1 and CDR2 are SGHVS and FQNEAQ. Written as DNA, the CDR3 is TGTGCCAGCAGCTCGCGGACTAGCGGGGGGCTATACAATGAGCAGTTCTTC. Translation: CASSSRTSGGLYNEQFF.

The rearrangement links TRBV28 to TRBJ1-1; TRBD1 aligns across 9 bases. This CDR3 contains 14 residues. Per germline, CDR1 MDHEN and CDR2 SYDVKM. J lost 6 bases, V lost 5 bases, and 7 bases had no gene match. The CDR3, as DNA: TGTGCCAGCAGTCCCGGGACAGGGACCTCTGAAGCTTTCTTT. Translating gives CASSPGTGTSEAFF.

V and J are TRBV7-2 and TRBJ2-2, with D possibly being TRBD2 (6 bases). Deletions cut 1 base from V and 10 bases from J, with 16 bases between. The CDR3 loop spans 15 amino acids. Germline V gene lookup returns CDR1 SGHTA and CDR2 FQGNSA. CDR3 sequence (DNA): TGTGCCAGCAGCTTAGGGTTGGGGGGAGCAGCGGAGCTGTTTTTT. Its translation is CASSLGLGGAAELFF.

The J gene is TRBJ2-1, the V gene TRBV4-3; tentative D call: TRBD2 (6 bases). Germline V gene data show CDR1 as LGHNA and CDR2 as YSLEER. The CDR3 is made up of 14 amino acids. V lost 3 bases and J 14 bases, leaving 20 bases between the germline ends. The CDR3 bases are TGCGCCAGCAGCCAGGCTAAAGGGACTCCCGAGGAGTTCTTC. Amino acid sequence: CASSQAKGTPEEFF.

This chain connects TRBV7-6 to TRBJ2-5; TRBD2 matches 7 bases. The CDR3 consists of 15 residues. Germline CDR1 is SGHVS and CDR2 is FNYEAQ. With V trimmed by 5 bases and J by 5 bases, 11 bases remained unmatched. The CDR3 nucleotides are TGTGCCAGCAGCCGGAGCGGGGTGGGAGGGGAGACCCAGTACTTC. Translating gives CASSRSGVGGETQYF.

In DNA, the CDR3 is TGTGCCAGCAGTGAAGACGGGACAGGGGGGCAAAATGAGCAGTTCTTC. It translates to CASSEDGTGGQNEQFF. This chain connects TRBV25-1 to TRBJ2-1, with TRBD1 matching over 11 bases. The V segment lost 2 bases and the J segment 7 bases; nucleotides outside the gene matches: 7. Germline-derived CDR1 and CDR2 are MGHDK and SYGVNS. CDR3 size: 16 residues. Drawing the rest from reference TRBV25-1 and TRBJ2-1, the complete variable domain is EADIYQTPRYLVIGTGKKITLECSQTMGHDKMYWYQQDPGMELHLIHYSYGVNSTEKGDLSSESTVSRIRTEHFPLTLESARPSHTSQYLCASSEDGTGGQNEQFFGPGTRLTVL.

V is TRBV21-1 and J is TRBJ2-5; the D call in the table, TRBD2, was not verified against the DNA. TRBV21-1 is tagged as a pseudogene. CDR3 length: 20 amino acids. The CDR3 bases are TGTGCCAGCAGCAGTGCGGAGGAAGGGTATGTCCTAGTGGTAAAAGAGACCCAGTACTTC. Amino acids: CASSSAEEGYVLVVKETQYF.